This T cell receptor (beta chain) was recovered during a study of T cells in Graves' hyperthyroidism and ophthalmopathy (dated by TCRdb to between 2017 and 2020). Background for the entire study: Peripheral blood samples were taken at the time of initial diagnosis, prior to any treatment. TCR V-J signatures able to tell the groups apart were searched for in a discovery cohort of 100 patients, of whom roughly 42 had Graves' ophthalmopathy and 55 to 65 had stable Graves' hyperthyroidism. Whether ophthalmopathy could be predicted prospectively was tested in an independent validation cohort made up of 18 hyperthyroidism patients plus 17 patients who later progressed to ophthalmopathy. The roughly 100 discovery patients were divided at random into training and test sets in a 7:3 ratio. In more than 5 Graves' hyperthyroidism patients, the study also compared T-cell repertoires from thyroid tissue with T-cell repertoires from blood. After sampling, hyperthyroidism patients received methimazole starting at 30 mg daily, and ophthalmopathy patients received high-dose intravenous methylprednisolone. TCR Vbeta CDR3 sequencing of 135 peripheral blood samples (roughly 43 ophthalmopathy, 75 or so hyperthyroidism and 17 progressor patients) is reported in the paper. Points the paper makes about the study in general: During validation, the model predicted progression to ophthalmopathy a median of roughly six months ahead of onset, with just under 71% sensitivity and about 75% specificity. Most expanded thyroid clonotypes (frequency above 0.001) were also detected in blood, a finding suggesting that blood repertoires may reflect thyroid immune responses. A 13 V-J signature model separated ophthalmopathy from stable hyperthyroidism, with approximately 86% sensitivity and 81.08% specificity in cross-validation and 80%/75% in testing. No statistical method was used to set the sample size in advance, and investigators knew the group allocation.

Hyperthyroidism patients were newly diagnosed, had a disease duration of under 2 months, and were aged 18 to 65 years. Any patient with an uncontrolled infection, another autoimmune disease, pregnancy or lactation was excluded. Diagnoses relied on clinical symptoms, serum thyroxine and TRAb, thyroid ultrasound and orbital computed tomography. Blood from progressor patients was drawn when they were first diagnosed with hyperthyroidism, before any ophthalmopathy symptoms appeared. Ficoll-Paque density gradient centrifugation was used to isolate PBMCs from under 11 ml of fresh peripheral blood. Patients classed as progressors first received a Graves' hyperthyroidism diagnosis and then went on to develop ophthalmopathy during follow-up. Total RNA was extracted using Trizol reagent, and RNA quality was assessed on an Agilent 2100 Bioanalyzer. This clonotype came up many times. The antigen this receptor binds is unknown. No qualities accompany the bases; no much larger clone lies one base away.

The CDR3, cysteine through phenylalanine, is 15 amino acids long. Solely the CDR3 DNA is kept, with 45 bases framed from the first base. V is pared back by 6 bases and J by 0 bases, with 11 bases lying between the germline termini. CDR1 and CDR2 (SGHTA, FQGNSA) derive from the germline V gene. TCR beta CDR3 regions were amplified from RNA transcripts. A first-round RT-PCR of the TCR CDR3 used the HTBI primer set with the Qiagen OneStep RT-PCR kit. Libraries were constructed in a second round of multiplex PCR, after which size selection and purification were performed. The libraries were sequenced on an Illumina HiSeq2000 using paired-end 100 bp reads. The published analysis was carried out like this. Raw data were processed with SOAPnuke, discarding reads with adapters, uncalled bases, mean Phred below 15, or no exact constant-primer or identifier match. High-quality paired reads were merged with COPE v1.2.5, and unique nucleotide sequences were defined as clonotypes. Clonotypes were aligned to IMGT TRBV, TRBD and TRBJ reference segments using MiTCR v1.1. The analysis was restricted to V-J combinations with a frequency above 0.0001, which together covered around 99% of the repertoires. A TCS score was defined as the ratio between F50 (clonal expansion) and ExV (chaos), using BLOSUM62-based TCRdist between CDR3 peptides within each V-J. Welch's t-statistics and random forest reduced around 510 V-J features to 13, which were used in a naive Bayes classifier (R e1071). The public reads were run again by TCRdb, first through fastp at Q25 and then through MiXCR, and only productive beta chains were kept. Each entry is one CDR3 protein sequence, shown with its most common DNA and genes. The V and J calls here are based on TCRdb, not the publication. For this sample the table gives fewer than 350,000 distinct CDR3 sequences, of which about 14% were detected only once. The ten largest clones represent roughly 8% of the sample.

The receptor's source is a woman in her thirties with Graves' hyperthyroidism that later progressed to Graves' ophthalmopathy. The material sequenced was blood. The sequence is built from TRBV7-2 and TRBJ2-2; a tentative D call is TRBD1 (6 bases match). The CDR3 protein: CASRPGTSNTGELFF. The base sequence is TGTGCCAGCAGGCCCGGGACATCGAACACCGGGGAGCTGTTTTTT.